This TCR beta chain was captured in a study of blood T cells in healthy people across ages. Findings and caveats of the study: Strong correlation linked observed beta diversity and percent naive T cells. While age rose, TCR beta diversity per million T cells dropped in a roughly linear way.

The V end was cut by 2 bases, the J end by 0 bases, with 8 bases between. Germline loops: CDR1 SNHLY, CDR2 FYNNEI. The CDR3 totals 16 residues. PCR was performed a second time for about 6 to 11 cycles using a sample-barcoded 5' primer and a J-beta primer mix. Any given sample supplied a minimum of 2.5 million CDR3-containing paired-end reads. TCRdb processed the 5' RACE reads anew with MiXCR; each CDR3 protein has one entry. The table includes about 1.4 million distinct CDR3 sequences, roughly 60% detected once. Notes on this clonotype: Its antigen is currently unknown.

Caucasian individuals from Russia who were healthy and aged 6 to 90 acted as donors. Sequenced material: blood. The genes are TRBV2 and TRBJ1-6, with D unresolved. This clonotype originated in a man between 18 and 29 years old in good health. In DNA form, the CDR3 reads TGTGCCAGCAGTGAAAGGGAAAGCTCCTATAATTCACCCCTCCACTTT. Its translation is CASSERESSYNSPLHF.